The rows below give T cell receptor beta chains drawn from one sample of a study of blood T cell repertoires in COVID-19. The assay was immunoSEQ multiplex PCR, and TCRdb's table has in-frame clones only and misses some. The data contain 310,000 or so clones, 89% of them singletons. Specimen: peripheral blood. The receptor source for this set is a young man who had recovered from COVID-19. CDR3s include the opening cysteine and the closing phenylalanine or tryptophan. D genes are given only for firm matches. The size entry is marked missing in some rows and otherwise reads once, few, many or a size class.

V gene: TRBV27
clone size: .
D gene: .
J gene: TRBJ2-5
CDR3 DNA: TGTGCCAGCAGAACGGGTGGAGGAAACCAAGAGACCCAGTACTTC
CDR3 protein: CASRTGGGNQETQYF

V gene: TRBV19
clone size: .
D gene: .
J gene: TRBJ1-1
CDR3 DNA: TGTGCCAGTAGTATCCTGTCTGCAGGGAACACTGAAGCTTTCTTT
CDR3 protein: CASSILSAGNTEAFF

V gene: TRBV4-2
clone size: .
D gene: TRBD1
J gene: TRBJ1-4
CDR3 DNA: TGTGCCAGCAGCCGATTACAGGGGGGGGATGAAAAACTGTTTTTT
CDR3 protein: CASSRLQGGDEKLFF

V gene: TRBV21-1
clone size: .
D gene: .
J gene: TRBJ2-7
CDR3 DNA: TGTGCCAGCAGCAAATTGCGGGGGCTCGAGCAGTACTTC
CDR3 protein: CASSKLRGLEQYF

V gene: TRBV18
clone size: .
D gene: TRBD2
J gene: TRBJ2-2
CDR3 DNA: TGTGCCAGCTCACCGCCGGGGAGGGACGGGGAGCTGTTTTTT
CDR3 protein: CASSPPGRDGELFF

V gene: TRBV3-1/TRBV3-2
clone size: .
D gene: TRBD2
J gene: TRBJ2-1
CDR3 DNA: TGTGCCAGCAGCCAAGCCATCGGACTAGCGGGGGGAGATGAGCAGTTCTTC
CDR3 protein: CASSQAIGLAGGDEQFF

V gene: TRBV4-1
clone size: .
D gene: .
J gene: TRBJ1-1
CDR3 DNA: TGCGCCAGCAGCCGTCCCCCCTCAACGGGGAAGACTGAAGCTTTCTTT
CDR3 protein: CASSRPPSTGKTEAFF

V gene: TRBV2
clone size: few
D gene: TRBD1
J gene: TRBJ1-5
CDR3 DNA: TGTGCCAGCAGCTCCTTCGACAGGGGGGCTCAGCCCCAGCATTTT
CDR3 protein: CASSSFDRGAQPQHF

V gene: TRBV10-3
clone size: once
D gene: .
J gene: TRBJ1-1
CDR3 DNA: TGTGCCATCAGTTCAGGGAAGGAAACTGAAGCTTTCTTT
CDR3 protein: CAISSGKETEAFF

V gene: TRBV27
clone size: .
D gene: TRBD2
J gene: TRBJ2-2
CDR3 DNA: TGTGCCAGCAGTTTACGGGCGGTAGCTAGCGGGAGGAGGACCGGGGAGCTGTTTTTT
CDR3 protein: CASSLRAVASGRRTGELFF

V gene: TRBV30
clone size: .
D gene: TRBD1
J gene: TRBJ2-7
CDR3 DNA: TGTGCCTGGAGTCAACAGGGGAGCTCCTACGAGCAGTACTTC
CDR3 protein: CAWSQQGSSYEQYF

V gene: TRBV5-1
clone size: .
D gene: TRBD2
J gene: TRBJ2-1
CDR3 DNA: TGCGCCAGCAGCTTGGCTGGGGGCACTAGCGGGAGGTACAATGAGCAGTTCTTC
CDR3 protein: CASSLAGGTSGRYNEQFF

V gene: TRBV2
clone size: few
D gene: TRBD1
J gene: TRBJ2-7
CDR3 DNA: TGTGCCAGCAGTGAAGATGGGACAGCCTTATCCTACGAGCAGTACTTC
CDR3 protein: CASSEDGTALSYEQYF

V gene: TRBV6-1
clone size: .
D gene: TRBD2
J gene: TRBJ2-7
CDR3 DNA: TGTGCCAGCAGTGCAGCCGGGACTAGGTTTAGCTCCTACGAGCAGTACTTC
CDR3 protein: CASSAAGTRFSSYEQYF

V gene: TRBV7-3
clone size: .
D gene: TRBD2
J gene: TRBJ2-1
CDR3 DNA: TGTGCCAGCAGCTTCCTAGCGGGAGGATCCCACAATGAGCAGTTCTTC
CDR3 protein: CASSFLAGGSHNEQFF

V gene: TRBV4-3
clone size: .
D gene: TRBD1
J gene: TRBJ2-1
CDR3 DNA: TGCGCCAGCAGCCAAGATAGGTGGGACAGGGATGAGCAGTTCTTC
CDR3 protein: CASSQDRWDRDEQFF

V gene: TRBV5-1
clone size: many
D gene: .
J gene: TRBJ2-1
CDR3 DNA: TGCGCCAGCAGCTTGGGTGGGGGCCCCTTCGATGAGCAGTTCTTC
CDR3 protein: CASSLGGGPFDEQFF

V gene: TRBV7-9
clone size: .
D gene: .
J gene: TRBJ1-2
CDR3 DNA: TGTGCCAGCGAGGGCCCCGCCTCAAACTATGGCTACACCTTC
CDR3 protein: CASEGPASNYGYTF

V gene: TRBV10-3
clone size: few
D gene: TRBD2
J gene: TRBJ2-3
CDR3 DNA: TGTGCCACCGGGGAGGGGTTCACAGATACGCAGTATTTT
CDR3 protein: CATGEGFTDTQYF

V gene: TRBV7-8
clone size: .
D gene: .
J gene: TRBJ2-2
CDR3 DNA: TGTGCCAGCAGACCAAGGGGAGGGGGCACCGGGGAGCTGTTTTTT
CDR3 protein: CASRPRGGGTGELFF

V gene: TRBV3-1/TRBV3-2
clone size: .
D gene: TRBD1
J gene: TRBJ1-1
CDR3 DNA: TGTGCCAGCAGCCAAGATAGGGGGCGCAGAGCTTTCTTT
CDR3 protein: CASSQDRGRRAFF

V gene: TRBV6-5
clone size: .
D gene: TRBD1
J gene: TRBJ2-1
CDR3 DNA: TGTGCCAGCAGCTATAACAGGGGTCTTCTCAATGAGCAGTTCTTC
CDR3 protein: CASSYNRGLLNEQFF

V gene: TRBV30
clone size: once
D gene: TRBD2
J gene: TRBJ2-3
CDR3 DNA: TGTGCCTGGAAAGCGGGAGAGAAAAAAGATACGCAGTATTTT
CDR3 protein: CAWKAGEKKDTQYF

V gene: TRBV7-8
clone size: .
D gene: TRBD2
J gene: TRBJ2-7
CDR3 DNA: TGTGCCAGCAGCTTACTAGCGGGTTACTACGAGCAGTACTTC
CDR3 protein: CASSLLAGYYEQYF

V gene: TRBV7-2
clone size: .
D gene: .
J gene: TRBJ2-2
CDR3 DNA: TGTGCCAGCAGATCTTTTATAACCGGGGAGCTGTTTTTT
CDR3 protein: CASRSFITGELFF

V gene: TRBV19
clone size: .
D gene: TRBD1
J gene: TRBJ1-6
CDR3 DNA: TGTGCCAGTAGTCCCCGACAGGGGTCTTCCTGGAGTTGGTCACCCCTCCACTTT
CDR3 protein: CASSPRQGSSWSWSPLHF

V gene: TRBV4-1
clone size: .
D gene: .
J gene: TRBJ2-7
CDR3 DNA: TGCGCCAGCAGCCAAGAAGCGGTACGGGGAACTATCGGCTACGAGCAGTACTTC
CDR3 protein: CASSQEAVRGTIGYEQYF

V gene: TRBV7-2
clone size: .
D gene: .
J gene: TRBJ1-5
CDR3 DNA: TGTGCCAGCAGCTATCCGGGTCAGCCCCAGCATTTT
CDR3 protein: CASSYPGQPQHF

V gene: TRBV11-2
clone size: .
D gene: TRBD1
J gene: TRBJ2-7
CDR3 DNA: TGTGCCAGCAGCTTCGGGACAGGGGAGTACGAGCAGTACTTC
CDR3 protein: CASSFGTGEYEQYF

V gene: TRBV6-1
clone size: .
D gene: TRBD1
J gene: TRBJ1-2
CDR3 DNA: TGTGCCAGCAGTGAGACAGGGTCGGGCTACACCTTC
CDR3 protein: CASSETGSGYTF

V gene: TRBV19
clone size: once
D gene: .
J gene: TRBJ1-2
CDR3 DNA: TGTGCCAGTAAGACTGGGACGGAGGGGACCTATGGCTACACCTTC
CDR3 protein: CASKTGTEGTYGYTF

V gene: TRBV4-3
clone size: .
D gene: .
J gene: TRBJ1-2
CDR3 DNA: TGCGCCAGCAGCCAATTTTCTCCCTCGGGGGGATCTAACTATGGCTACACCTTC
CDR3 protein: CASSQFSPSGGSNYGYTF

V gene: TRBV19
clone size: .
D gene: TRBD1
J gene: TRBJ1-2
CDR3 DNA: TGTGCCAGTACCTCCCGGGACAGGGGGGGATACTATGGCTACACCTTC
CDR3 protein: CASTSRDRGGYYGYTF

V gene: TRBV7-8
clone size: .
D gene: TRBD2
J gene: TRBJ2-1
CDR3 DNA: TGTGCCAGCAGCTCGCTAGCGGGAGGGCCGCACAATGAGCAGTTCTTC
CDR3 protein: CASSSLAGGPHNEQFF

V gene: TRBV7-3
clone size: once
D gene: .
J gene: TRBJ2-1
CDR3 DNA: TGTGCCAGCAGCTTGGGGGGATTAGATGAGCAGTTCTTC
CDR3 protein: CASSLGGLDEQFF

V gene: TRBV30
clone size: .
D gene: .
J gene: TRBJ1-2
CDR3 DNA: TGTGCCTGGAGCGTCGTGGGGGGTCGAGGCTACACCTTC
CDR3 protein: CAWSVVGGRGYTF